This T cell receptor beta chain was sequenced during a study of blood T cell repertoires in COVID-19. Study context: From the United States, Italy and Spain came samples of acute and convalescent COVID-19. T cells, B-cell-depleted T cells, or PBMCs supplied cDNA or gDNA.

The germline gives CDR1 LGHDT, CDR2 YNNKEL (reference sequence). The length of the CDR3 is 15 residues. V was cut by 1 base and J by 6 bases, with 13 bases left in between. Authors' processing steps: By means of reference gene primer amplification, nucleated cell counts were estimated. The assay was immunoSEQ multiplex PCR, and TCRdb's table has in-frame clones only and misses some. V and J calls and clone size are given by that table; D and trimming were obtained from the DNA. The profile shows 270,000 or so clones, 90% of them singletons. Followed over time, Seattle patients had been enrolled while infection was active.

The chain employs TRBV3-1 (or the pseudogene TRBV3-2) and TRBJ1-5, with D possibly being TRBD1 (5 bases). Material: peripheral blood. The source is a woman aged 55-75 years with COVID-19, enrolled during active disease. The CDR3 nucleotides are TGTGCCAGCAGCCAAGGTCGGGGGATTGGTCAGCCCCAGCATTTT. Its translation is CASSQGRGIGQPQHF.